The clone carrying this TCR beta chain has just a few counts. The data were obtained in a study of beta chain features in type 1 diabetes. The study reverse transcribed the entire isolated RNA, so it sequenced expressed TCRB transcripts. Here immunoSEQ multiplex PCR was the method, and the copy in TCRdb shows in-frame clones only, minus some. Of around 40,000 clones listed, roughly half are singletons. Per the germline V gene, CDR1 is MDHEN and CDR2 is SYDVKM. CDR3 length equals 12 residues. V dropped 3 bases and J dropped 9 bases, with 12 bases sitting between them. The gene calls are TRBV28 and TRBJ2-7; perhaps TRBD2 as D (5 bases). Sequenced: Tregs from blood. The source is a woman under 30 in good health. This CDR3 is CASSLINAGQYF. The CDR3, as DNA: TGTGCCAGCAGTTTGATCAATGCGGGGCAGTACTTC. The full variable domain, completed using reference TRBV28 and TRBJ2-7, is DVKVTQSSRYLVKRTGEKVFLECVQDMDHENMFWYRQDPGLGLRLIYFSYDVKMKEKGDIPEGYSVSREKKERFSLILESASTNQTSMYLCASSLINAGQYFGPGTRLTVT.